The 3 T cell receptor beta chains below were found in one sample sequenced in a study of blood T cell repertoires in COVID-19. The data were produced by immunoSEQ multiplex PCR, yet TCRdb's version contains in-frame clones alone and is incomplete. This table holds roughly 300,000 clones, over 75% found once. Sequenced: PBMCs or T cells enriched from blood (not recorded which). These receptors were collected from a woman aged 25-40 years who had recovered from COVID-19.

This chain links TRBV9 with TRBJ2-7; 9 bases are a match to TRBD1. Germline-derived CDR1 and CDR2 are SGDLS and YYNGEE. The CDR3 contains 15 residues. Unmatched junction bases numbered 7, after V lost 3 bases and J lost 3 bases. The chain's CDR3 is CASSAAGTGSYEQYF. In DNA, the CDR3 is TGTGCCAGCAGCGCCGCCGGGACAGGGAGCTACGAGCAGTACTTC.

This chain connects TRBV4-2 to TRBJ2-7; 7 nucleotides match TRBD2. The V segment lost 4 bases and the J segment 0 bases; nucleotides outside the gene matches: 9. The CDR3 contains 16 residues. Germline V CDR1 and CDR2: LGHNA, YNFKEQ. Here the CDR3 reads CASSPSLRGFSYEQYF. CDR3 coding DNA: TGTGCCAGCAGCCCATCCTTGCGGGGGTTCTCCTACGAGCAGTACTTC.

This sequence joins TRBV20-1 and TRBJ1-2; the D is unclear. Trimming cost V 3 bases and J 4 bases, with 9 bases left between them. Germline CDR1 reads DFQATT; CDR2 reads SNEGSKA (reference sequence). The CDR3 is 12 amino acids. The CDR3 protein is CSASRRSYGYTF. CDR3 sequence (DNA): TGCAGTGCTAGTAGGCGGTCCTATGGCTACACCTTC.